The present T cell receptor beta chain was sequenced within a study of human thymus T cells. The V gene lost 5 bases and the J gene lost 0 bases, with 16 bases spanning the gap. Germline CDR1 and CDR2: LGHNA and YSLEER. This CDR3 region has 16 residues. The people who donated were healthy Finnish babies having corrective surgery for congenital heart defects. The method was immunoSEQ multiplex PCR; TCRdb's version includes in-frame clones alone and lacks a portion of them. The table records over 35,000 clones, 94% of them present only once. The gene calls are TRBV4-3 and TRBJ1-1, with D perhaps matching TRBD1 (5 bases). This receptor was identified in a boy under two years old with a congenital heart defect but otherwise immunologically healthy. Sequencing input: blood. CDR3 DNA sequence: TGCGCCAGCAGCTCCATCCTAGGGGCTATGAACACTGAAGCTTTCTTT. Residues: CASSSILGAMNTEAFF.